One and the same sample provided the 21 T cell receptor beta chains below, sequenced in a study of T cell repertoires in cytomegalovirus infection. TCRdb re-called the reads through MiXCR, storing one row per CDR3 protein. The profile shows 740,000 or so distinct CDR3 sequences, roughly a third of them singletons. The sample taken for sequencing was PBMCs. The source is a human donor in good health (CMV status not recorded). Some clones in this sample may be carry-over from other donors' samples.

This chain uses TRBV7-2 with TRBJ2-1; tentative D call: TRBD1 (5 bases). Germline loops: CDR1 SGHTA, CDR2 FQGNSA. V was cut by 5 bases and J by 5 bases, with 10 bases left in between. This CDR3 has 13 amino acids. As DNA, the CDR3 is TGTGCCAGCAGCCGGCCGACAGACAATGAGCAGTTCTTC. It translates to CASSRPTDNEQFF.

This chain links TRBV28 with TRBJ2-2, with D perhaps matching TRBD1 (6 bases). Trimming left V 5 bases short and J 1 base short, with 14 bases between. The germline V gene encodes CDR1 MDHEN and CDR2 SYDVKM. This CDR3 spans 16 amino acids. CDR3 sequence reads: CASSPPPGQNTGELFF. DNA for the CDR3: TGTGCCAGCAGTCCCCCCCCGGGACAGAACACCGGGGAGCTGTTTTTT. Using reference TRBV28 and TRBJ2-2 for the parts outside the CDR3, the full variable domain is DVKVTQSSRYLVKRTGEKVFLECVQDMDHENMFWYRQDPGLGLRLIYFSYDVKMKEKGDIPEGYSVSREKKERFSLILESASTNQTSMYLCASSPPPGQNTGELFFGEGSRLTVL.

Notes on this clonotype: Mismatch with germline at one junction end may stem from a read error. The chain employs TRBV12-3 or TRBV12-4 and TRBJ2-1; 11 bases map to TRBD1. There are 16 residues in the CDR3. CDR3: CASSEKGTGGYNEQSF. The CDR3 bases are TGTGCCAGCAGTGAAAAAGGGACAGGGGGATACAATGAGCAGTCCTTC.

A few counts support this clonotype. The chain uses TRBV28 and TRBJ1-1; D gene uncertain. The V and J ends lost 6 bases and 2 bases respectively, with 16 bases between them. There are 15 residues in the CDR3. CDR1 and CDR2 (germline): MDHEN, SYDVKM. The DNA for the CDR3 is TGTGCCAGCAGCCCCCCCTCTAACGGCAACACTGAAGCTTTCTTT. Translated, it gives CASSPPSNGNTEAFF.

The chain links TRBV19 to TRBJ2-5; 15 nucleotides line up with TRBD2. This CDR3 has 17 residues. With 7 bases clipped from V and 1 base from J, the junction kept 7 bases outside the gene matches. CDR1 and CDR2 (germline): LNHDA, SQIVND (reference sequence). CDR3 in DNA: TGTGCCAGTATGGGGACTAGCGGGGGGTACGGCCAAGAGACCCAGTACTTC. It specifies CASMGTSGGYGQETQYF.

V usage is TRBV30 and J usage is TRBJ1-1; TRBD1 might be the D (5 bases). The germline V and J ends were trimmed by 0 bases and 4 bases, with 9 bases remaining between them. Germline V lookup: CDR1 GTSNPN, CDR2 SVGIG (reference sequence). The CDR3 spans 13 residues. The CDR3: CAWSVGGGTEAFF. CDR3 DNA: TGTGCCTGGAGTGTCGGGGGGGGCACTGAAGCTTTCTTT.

J is TRBJ2-7 and V is TRBV7-9; TRBD1 or TRBD2 may be the D gene (6 bases each). CDR1 and CDR2 from the germline V gene are SEHNR and FQNEAQ (reference sequence). CDR3 length equals 16 residues. Trimming took 5 bases from V and 0 from J, leaving 17 bases between them. CDR3 region: CASSTWGRGASYEQYF. For the CDR3, the DNA is TGTGCCAGCAGCACATGGGGGCGGGGCGCCTCCTACGAGCAGTACTTC.

The chain carries TRBV7-9 and TRBJ1-2; 10 bases line up with TRBD1. V gave up 5 bases and J gave up 5 bases; unmatched junction bases: 20. The CDR3 has 19 residues. Germline V CDR1 and CDR2: SEHNR, FQNEAQ (reference sequence). DNA for the CDR3: TGTGCCAGCAGCATCACCGGGACAGGGGCGTGGGGACACATATATGGCTACACCTTC. This sequence encodes CASSITGTGAWGHIYGYTF.

This clonotype has only a few counts. The chain uses TRBV13 and TRBJ2-7; TRBD2 is a possible D gene (7 bases). Germline V lookup: CDR1 PRHDT, CDR2 FYEKMQ (reference sequence). CDR3 size: 16 residues. V lost 4 bases and J 3 bases, leaving 19 bases between the germline ends. The CDR3 here is CASSYPKGGPLYEQYF. The CDR3 DNA reads as TGTGCCAGCAGCTATCCAAAGGGGGGGCCGCTCTACGAGCAGTACTTC.

This clonotype was observed a few times. The rearrangement uses TRBV2 and TRBJ1-6, with unresolved D. The CDR3 is 15 amino acids. V dropped 6 bases and J dropped 0 bases, with 9 bases sitting between them. The V gene's germline CDR1 is SNHLY and CDR2 FYNNEI. As DNA, the CDR3 is TGTGCCAGCAGAGCAGGCCTCTCCTATAATTCACCCCTCCACTTT. Amino acids: CASRAGLSYNSPLHF.

Details on this clonotype: A read error may produce the germline difference seen at one junction end. V usage is TRBV6-5 and J usage is TRBJ2-6, with D perhaps TRBD2 (6 bases). This CDR3 is built from 18 residues. Per germline, CDR1 MNHEY and CDR2 SVGAGI. CDR3 protein: CASSPRGIWDSGANGLTF. The CDR3 DNA reads as TGTGCCAGCAGTCCCCGTGGCATTTGGGACTCTGGGGCCAACGGCCTGACTTTC.

This clonotype appeared a few times. The chain links TRBV7-9 to TRBJ1-4; weak D call: TRBD1 (6 bases). The CDR3 is 15 amino acids. Germline CDR1 SEHNR, CDR2 FQNEAQ (reference sequence). V was trimmed by 5 bases and J by 7 bases, leaving 17 bases between them. The CDR3 coding sequence is TGTGCCAGCAGCGCCACTCTCACAGGGATTGAAAAACTGTTTTTT. Its translation: CASSATLTGIEKLFF. The variable domain in full, with the rest retrieved from reference TRBV7-9 and TRBJ1-4, is DTGVSQNPRHKITKRGQNVTFRCDPISEHNRLYWYRQTLGQGPEFLTYFQNEAQLEKSRLLSDRFSAERPKGSFSTLEIQRTEQGDSAMYLCASSATLTGIEKLFFGSGTQLSVL.

This clonotype came up a few times. The chain links TRBV7-9 to TRBJ2-7, with TRBD1 matching 7 bases. Germline assignment: CDR1 SEHNR and CDR2 FQNEAQ (reference sequence). This CDR3 has 15 amino acids. V was pared by 5 bases and J by 5 bases, with 12 bases of the junction left unmatched. This CDR3 is CASSGDSFRGHEQYF. The CDR3 DNA reads as TGTGCCAGCAGCGGGGACAGTTTTAGGGGGCACGAGCAGTACTTC.

This clonotype was counted between two and nine times. This sequence joins TRBV6-1 and TRBJ2-1, with D unresolved. The V end lost 9 bases, the J end lost 4 bases, and 19 bases lay between the germline ends. CDR3 length equals 15 residues. Germline-derived CDR1 and CDR2 are MNHNS and SASEGT. CDR3 sequence (DNA): TGTGCCAGTATCCCGACGAGGCACCTATACAATGAGCAGTTCTTC. Protein sequence: CASIPTRHLYNEQFF.

This clonotype was picked up a small number of times. The chain joins TRBV19 to TRBJ2-7; no definite D call. This CDR3 spans 15 amino acids. V lost 1 base and J 0 bases, leaving 10 bases between the germline ends. Germline loops: CDR1 LNHDA, CDR2 SQIVND (reference sequence). DNA of the CDR3: TGTGCCAGTAGTATAGGGCGGACCTTCTCCTACGAGCAGTACTTC. It encodes CASSIGRTFSYEQYF. Supplemented by reference TRBV19 and TRBJ2-7, the full variable domain reads DGGITQSPKYLFRKEGQNVTLSCEQNLNHDAMYWYRQDPGQGLRLIYYSQIVNDFQKGDIAEGYSVSREKKESFPLTVTSAQKNPTAFYLCASSIGRTFSYEQYFGPGTRLTVT.

The table lists this clonotype with many counts. In nucleotides, the CDR3 is TGTGCCAGCAGCTCGACAGGGGGCGATTCCCCGGAACAAGAAGCTTTCTTT. It specifies CASSSTGGDSPEQEAFF. The chain combines TRBV7-6 with TRBJ1-1, with 10 bases lining up with TRBD1. This CDR3 contains 17 residues. V was clipped by 4 bases and J by 8 bases; unmatched bases: 16. Per germline, CDR1 SGHVS and CDR2 FNYEAQ.

This clonotype was counted only a few times. The CDR3: CATSEIGEFWDTQYF. The CDR3 bases are TGTGCCACCAGTGAGATAGGGGAATTTTGGGATACGCAGTATTTT. The gene calls are TRBV24-1 and TRBJ2-3, with TRBD1 as a possible D gene (5 bases). Germline V lookup: CDR1 KGHDR, CDR2 SFDVKD. V dropped 4 bases and J dropped 6 bases, with 16 bases sitting between them. This CDR3 region has 15 residues.

V is TRBV20-1 and J is TRBJ1-6, with D hard to call. The V gene lost 0 bases and the J gene lost 13 bases, with 13 bases spanning the gap. From germline, CDR1 is DFQATT and CDR2 SNEGSKA (reference sequence). CDR3 length: 13 amino acids. CDR3 bases: TGCAGTGCTAGAGAGGGAGACGGGGTCCCCCTCCACTTT. Its protein is CSAREGDGVPLHF.

This clonotype was observed a few times. CDR3 loop: CASSLAGHKTQYF. The DNA of the CDR3 is TGTGCCAGCAGCTTAGCGGGACACAAGACCCAGTACTTC. The chain employs TRBV7-2 and TRBJ2-5; TRBD1 might be the D (6 bases). Germline lookup yields CDR1 SGHTA and CDR2 FQGNSA. This CDR3 comprises 13 residues. V shed 0 bases and J shed 6 bases, with 8 bases lying between them. The full variable domain, rest sourced from reference TRBV7-2 and TRBJ2-5, is GAGVSQSPSNKVTEKGKDVELRCDPISGHTALYWYRQSLGQGLEFLIYFQGNSAPDKSGLPSDRFSAERTGGSVSTLTIQRTQQEDSAVYLCASSLAGHKTQYFGPGTRLLVL.

There are a few counts of this clonotype. The rearrangement links TRBV7-9 to TRBJ2-1; possible D gene TRBD1, 6 bases. The length of the CDR3 is 13 residues. Germline CDR1 and CDR2: SEHNR and FQNEAQ (reference sequence). The V gene lost 5 bases and the J gene lost 9 bases, with 14 bases spanning the gap. CDR3 sequence: CASSGGPRSEQFF. In DNA, the CDR3 is TGTGCCAGCAGCGGGGGCCCCAGGAGTGAGCAGTTCTTC.

The rearrangement links TRBV10-3 to TRBJ1-2; tentatively, D is TRBD1 (6 bases). V was clipped by 2 bases and J by 6 bases, with 10 bases between them. CDR3 length: 13 residues. Looked up from germline, CDR1 is ENHRY and CDR2 is SYGVKD. The CDR3 DNA reads as TGTGCCATCAGTGAGACAGGGTCGGATGGCTACACCTTC. Its protein product is CAISETGSDGYTF.